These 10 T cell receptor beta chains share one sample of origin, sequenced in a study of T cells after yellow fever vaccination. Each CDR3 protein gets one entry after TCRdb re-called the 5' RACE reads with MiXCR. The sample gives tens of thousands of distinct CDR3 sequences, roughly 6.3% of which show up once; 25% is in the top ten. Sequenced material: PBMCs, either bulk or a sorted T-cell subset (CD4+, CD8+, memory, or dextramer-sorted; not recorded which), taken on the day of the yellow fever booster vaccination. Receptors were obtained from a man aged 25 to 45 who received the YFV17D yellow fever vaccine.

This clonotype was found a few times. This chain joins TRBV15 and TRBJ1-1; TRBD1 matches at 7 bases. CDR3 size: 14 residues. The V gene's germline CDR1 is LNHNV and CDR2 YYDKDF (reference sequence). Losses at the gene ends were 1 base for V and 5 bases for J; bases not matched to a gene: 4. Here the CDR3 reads CATSRVRGGTEAFF. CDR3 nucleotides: TGTGCCACCAGCAGAGTCAGGGGGGGGACTGAAGCTTTCTTT.

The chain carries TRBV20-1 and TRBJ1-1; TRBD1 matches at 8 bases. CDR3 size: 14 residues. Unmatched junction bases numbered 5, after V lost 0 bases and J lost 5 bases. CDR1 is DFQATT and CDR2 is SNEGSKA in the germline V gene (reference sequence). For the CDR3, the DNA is TGCAGTGCTAGAGACAGGGGGCCGAGGACTGAAGCTTTCTTT. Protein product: CSARDRGPRTEAFF.

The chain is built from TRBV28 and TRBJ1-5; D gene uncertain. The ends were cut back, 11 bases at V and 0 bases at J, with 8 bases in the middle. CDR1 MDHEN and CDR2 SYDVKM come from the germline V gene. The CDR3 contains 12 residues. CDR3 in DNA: TGTGCCGAAGGGCCTAGCAATCAGCCCCAGCATTTT. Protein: CAEGPSNQPQHF.

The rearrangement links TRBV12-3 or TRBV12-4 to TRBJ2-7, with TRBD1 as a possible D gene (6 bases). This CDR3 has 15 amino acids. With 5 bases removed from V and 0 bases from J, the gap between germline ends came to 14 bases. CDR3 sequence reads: CASSQGSRSSYEQYF. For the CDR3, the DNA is TGTGCCAGCAGTCAGGGGAGCCGAAGCTCCTACGAGCAGTACTTC.

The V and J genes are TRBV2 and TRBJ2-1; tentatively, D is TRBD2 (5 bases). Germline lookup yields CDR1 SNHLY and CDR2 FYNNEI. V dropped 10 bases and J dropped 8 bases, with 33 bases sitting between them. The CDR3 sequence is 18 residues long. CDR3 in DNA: TGTGCCATCTGTCCTCCTCAGGCTAGTTCGCACCCGGACTATGAGCAGTTCTTC. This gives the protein CAICPPQASSHPDYEQFF.

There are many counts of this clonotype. CDR3 amino acids: CSGATSPLYEQYF. The CDR3 nucleotides are TGCAGTGGAGCGACTAGTCCCCTCTACGAGCAGTACTTC. This rearrangement joins TRBV20-1 to TRBJ2-7, with TRBD2 as a possible D gene (6 bases). CDR1 is DFQATT, CDR2 SNEGSKA, per germline (reference sequence). This CDR3 is 13 amino acids long. The V gene lost 7 bases and the J gene lost 3 bases, with 16 bases spanning the gap.

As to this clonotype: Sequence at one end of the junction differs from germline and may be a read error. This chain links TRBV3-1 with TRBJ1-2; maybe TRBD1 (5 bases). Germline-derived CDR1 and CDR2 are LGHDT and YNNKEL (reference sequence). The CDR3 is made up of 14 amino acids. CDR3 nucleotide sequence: TGTGCCAGCAGCCAAGATCCAGGGCCCTATGGCTGCACCTTC. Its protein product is CASSQDPGPYGCTF.

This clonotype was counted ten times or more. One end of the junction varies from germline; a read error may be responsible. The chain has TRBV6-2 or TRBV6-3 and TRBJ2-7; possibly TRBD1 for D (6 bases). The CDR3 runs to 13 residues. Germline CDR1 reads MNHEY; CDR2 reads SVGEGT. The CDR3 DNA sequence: TGTGCCAGCCGTTACGGACAGCACTACGAGCAGTACTTC. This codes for CASRYGQHYEQYF.

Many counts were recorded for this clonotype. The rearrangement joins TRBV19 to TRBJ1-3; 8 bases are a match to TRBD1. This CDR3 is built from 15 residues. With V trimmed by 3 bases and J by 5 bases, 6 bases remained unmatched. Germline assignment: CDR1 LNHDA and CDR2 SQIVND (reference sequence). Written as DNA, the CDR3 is TGTGCCAGTAGTATTATGACAGGGGAAAGAAACACCATATATTTT. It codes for CASSIMTGERNTIYF.

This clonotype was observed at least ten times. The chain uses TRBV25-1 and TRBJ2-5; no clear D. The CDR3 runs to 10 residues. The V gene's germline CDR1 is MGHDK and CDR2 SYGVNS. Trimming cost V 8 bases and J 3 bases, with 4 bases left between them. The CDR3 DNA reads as TGTGCCAGCGCTAAAGAGACCCAGTACTTC. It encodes CASAKETQYF.